The present entry profiles one TCR beta chain with its context. The data stem from a study of cytomegalovirus exposure and HLA in healthy donors. At the level of the study: The 120 validation repertoires were reported in a later analysis to have been generated on the same platform as the roughly 700 first-cohort repertoires.

This CDR3 has 14 amino acids. CDR1 is LGHNT and CDR2 is FRNRAP in the germline V gene. V dropped 7 bases and J dropped 4; count of bases not matched to a gene: 6. Here immunoSEQ multiplex PCR was the method, and the copy in TCRdb shows in-frame clones only, minus some. This sample carries around 100,000 clones, 85% of them seen once, and the ten largest clones take 20% to 25%. The rearrangement uses TRBV12-5 and TRBJ2-5, with 10 positions matching TRBD1. Sequenced input: PBMCs. The clonotype originates from a young man in good health and CMV-seropositive. The CDR3 is CASAGQGVGETQYF. Here the CDR3 DNA reads TGTGCTAGTGCCGGACAGGGGGTTGGAGAGACCCAGTACTTC.